Listed below are T cell receptor beta chains from one sample, sequenced in a study of response to subunit inactivated influenza vaccine. TCRdb re-called the RT-PCR reads with MiXCR, one entry per CDR3 protein. The sample holds roughly 500,000 distinct CDR3 sequences, approximately 15% seen once. The input for sequencing was CD4+ T cells sorted from PBMCs, taken less than 25 months after vaccination. The receptors originated from a man in his fifties or sixties who received an inactivated influenza vaccine. CDR3s include the opening cysteine and the closing phenylalanine or tryptophan. Each record gives: J gene, clone size, D gene, V gene, CDR3 protein, CDR3 DNA. A D gene is named only where the DNA matches it firmly. Expanded clones get a size class; other rows say once, few or many, or leave the size out.

>TRBJ2-1|few|-|TRBV7-2
CASRFRREGNEQFF
TGTGCCAGCAGATTCAGGAGGGAAGGGAATGAGCAGTTCTTC
>TRBJ2-3|-|TRBD2|TRBV9
CASSVESSGGGDTQYF
TGTGCCAGCAGCGTAGAGTCTAGCGGGGGAGGAGATACGCAGTATTTT
>TRBJ1-5|many|-|TRBV12-3/TRBV12-4
CASSFGRSSNQPQHF
TGTGCCAGCAGTTTCGGACGGAGTAGCAATCAGCCCCAGCATTTT
>TRBJ2-1|many|-|TRBV5-1
CASSHYGTVNEQFF
TGCGCCAGCAGCCATTACGGGACTGTTAATGAGCAGTTCTTC
>TRBJ2-5|medium-sized|TRBD2|TRBV20-1
CSAKGGSGRLETQYF
TGCAGTGCTAAGGGTGGTAGCGGGAGGTTAGAGACCCAGTACTTC
>TRBJ1-4|few|-|TRBV5-1
CASCRATNEKLFF
TGCGCCAGCTGTAGGGCAACTAATGAAAAACTGTTTTTT
>TRBJ2-1|few|TRBD1|TRBV28
CASSGTGENYNEQFF
TGTGCCAGCAGTGGGACAGGGGAGAATTACAATGAGCAGTTCTTC
>TRBJ2-7|few|TRBD2|TRBV6-5
CASSYVGGTLEQYF
TGTGCCAGCAGTTACGTGGGGGGGACCCTTGAGCAGTACTTC
>TRBJ2-7|few|-|TRBV3-1
CASSQGRSEQYF
TGTGCCAGCAGCCAAGGCCGAAGCGAGCAGTACTTC
>TRBJ2-3|-|-|TRBV7-6
CASSRGLFTSTDTQYF
TGTGCCAGCAGCCGAGGACTTTTTACTAGCACAGATACGCAGTATTTT
>TRBJ1-4|-|TRBD1|TRBV7-2
CASSKQTGNRYEKLFF
TGTGCCAGCAGCAAACAGACAGGGAACCGTTATGAAAAACTGTTTTTT
>TRBJ2-1|few|-|TRBV5-5
CASSLNSGERYNEQFF
TGTGCCAGCAGCTTGAACTCAGGGGAACGCTACAATGAGCAGTTCTTC
>TRBJ2-2|-|TRBD1|TRBV25-1
CASSEYRGQGTGELFF
TGTGCCAGCAGTGAATATAGGGGGCAGGGGACCGGGGAGCTGTTTTTT
>TRBJ2-7|few|-|TRBV18
CASSPKDANYEQYF
TGTGCCAGCTCACCAAAGGACGCGAACTACGAGCAGTACTTC
>TRBJ2-5|few|-|TRBV7-9
CASSLESGLETQYF
TGTGCCAGCAGCTTAGAATCAGGGTTGGAGACCCAGTACTTC
>TRBJ2-2|-|-|TRBV5-1
CASSLQGVAGELFF
TGCGCCAGCAGCCTACAGGGAGTCGCCGGGGAGCTGTTTTTT
>TRBJ1-4|few|-|TRBV15
CATSRRTGLNEKLFF
TGTGCCACCAGCAGACGGACGGGTCTTAATGAAAAACTGTTTTTT
>TRBJ2-1|-|TRBD1|TRBV6-1
CASSERTGLSSYNEQFF
TGTGCCAGCAGTGAAAGGACAGGGCTTAGCTCCTACAATGAGCAGTTCTTC
>TRBJ2-2|-|-|TRBV15
CATSRDLVIGELFF
TGTGCCACCAGCAGAGATTTGGTAATCGGGGAGCTGTTTTTT
>TRBJ1-4|few|-|TRBV18
CASSPNRDEKLFF
TGTGCCAGCTCACCCAACAGGGATGAAAAACTGTTTTTT
>TRBJ1-5|-|TRBD1|TRBV29-1
CSVKTGGQPQHF
TGCAGCGTGAAGACAGGGGGTCAGCCCCAGCATTTT
>TRBJ2-7|-|-|TRBV11-2
CASSIDAYEQYF
TGTGCCAGCAGCATAGATGCCTACGAGCAGTACTTC
>TRBJ1-6|-|-|TRBV4-1
CASSQGWGRSSPLHF
TGCGCCAGCAGCCAAGGGTGGGGTAGGAGTTCACCCCTCCACTTT
>TRBJ1-2|many|TRBD1|TRBV12-3/TRBV12-4
CASTLGTALVYGYTF
TGTGCCAGCACACTAGGGACAGCGCTAGTCTATGGCTACACCTTC
>TRBJ1-1|few|-|TRBV20-1
CSARDLNTEAFF
TGCAGTGCTAGAGATCTGAACACTGAAGCTTTCTTT
>TRBJ2-1|few|TRBD2|TRBV10-3
CAISENPRGGINEQFF
TGTGCCATCAGTGAGAATCCGCGGGGGGGGATCAATGAGCAGTTCTTC
>TRBJ1-5|many|-|TRBV12-3/TRBV12-4
CASSLLLNQPQHF
TGTGCCAGCAGTCTCCTCTTGAATCAGCCCCAGCATTTT
>TRBJ2-2|-|TRBD2|TRBV12-3/TRBV12-4
CASKTTGGRVAGELFF
TGTGCCAGCAAGACTACGGGCGGGAGAGTGGCCGGGGAGCTGTTTTTT
>TRBJ1-2|-|-|TRBV20-1
CSAIGQLANYGYTF
TGCAGTGCTATTGGACAGTTAGCTAACTATGGCTACACCTTC
>TRBJ2-3|-|-|TRBV5-6
CASSFQIASTDTQYF
TGTGCCAGCAGCTTTCAAATCGCTAGCACAGATACGCAGTATTTT
>TRBJ1-1|-|-|TRBV9
CASSPEGFEAFF
TGTGCCAGCAGCCCCGAGGGGTTTGAAGCTTTCTTT
>TRBJ1-2|many|-|TRBV5-1
CASSLGPAVGYTF
TGCGCCAGCAGCTTGGGGCCGGCGGTTGGCTACACCTTC
>TRBJ2-3|-|-|TRBV19
CASSPHHSTDTQYF
TGTGCCAGTAGTCCACATCACAGCACAGATACGCAGTATTTT
>TRBJ1-1|-|-|TRBV12-3/TRBV12-4
CASSLGTRLVAFF
TGTGCCAGCAGTTTAGGGACACGTTTAGTGGCTTTCTTT
>TRBJ1-2|-|-|TRBV7-9
CASSLVSGNDGYTF
TGTGCCAGCAGCTTAGTATCGGGGAACGATGGCTACACCTTC
>TRBJ2-1|few|TRBD2|TRBV6-4
CASSELLRGEQFF
TGTGCCAGCAGTGAATTGTTGCGGGGGGAGCAGTTCTTC
>TRBJ2-3|once|TRBD1|TRBV4-1
CASSSRTGVQDTQYF
TGCGCCAGCAGCTCTCGGACAGGTGTACAAGATACGCAGTATTTT
>TRBJ2-3|few|-|TRBV20-1
CSARGSFSTDTQYF
TGCAGTGCTAGGGGCAGCTTTAGCACAGATACGCAGTATTTT
>TRBJ2-1|few|-|TRBV7-8
CASSLRGGGSGDEQFF
TGTGCCAGCAGCTTAAGAGGAGGGGGAAGTGGGGATGAGCAGTTCTTC
>TRBJ2-7|few|-|TRBV20-1
CSAGQSTYEQYF
TGCAGTGCCGGACAGAGCACCTACGAGCAGTACTTC
>TRBJ2-2|few|-|TRBV6-1
CASSPRMAGPGELFF
TGTGCCAGCAGTCCGAGGATGGCGGGACCCGGGGAGCTGTTTTTT
>TRBJ2-7|-|TRBD2|TRBV2
CASTPGLAGTYEQYF
TGTGCCAGCACCCCGGGACTAGCGGGAACCTACGAGCAGTACTTC
>TRBJ2-1|few|-|TRBV5-1
CASSLGGNLNEQFF
TGCGCCAGCAGCTTGGGGGGCAACCTGAATGAGCAGTTCTTC
>TRBJ2-4|-|-|TRBV6-2/TRBV6-3
CASSYGEWGKNIQYF
TGTGCCAGCAGTTACGGGGAGTGGGGCAAAAACATTCAGTACTTC
>TRBJ1-4|-|TRBD1|TRBV5-1
CASSKGQGNEKLFF
TGCGCCAGCAGCAAGGGACAGGGAAACGAAAAACTGTTTTTT
>TRBJ2-7|-|TRBD2|TRBV7-2
CASSPQRESYEQYF
TGTGCCAGCAGCCCCCAGCGGGAGAGCTACGAGCAGTACTTC
>TRBJ2-5|-|TRBD1|TRBV6-5
CASSSVAGGEETQYF
TGTGCCAGCAGTTCGGTGGCAGGGGGCGAAGAGACCCAGTACTTC
>TRBJ1-2|few|-|TRBV2
CASNADSTTSPHGYTF
TGTGCCAGCAACGCAGACAGCACGACGAGCCCACATGGCTACACCTTC
>TRBJ2-7|few|TRBD1|TRBV29-1
CSVLGTGFYEQYF
TGCAGCGTTCTGGGGACAGGGTTCTACGAGCAGTACTTC
>TRBJ2-3|-|-|TRBV5-1
CASSMAGSLSSTDTQYF
TGCGCCAGCAGCATGGCCGGTTCCCTTTCTAGCACAGATACGCAGTATTTT